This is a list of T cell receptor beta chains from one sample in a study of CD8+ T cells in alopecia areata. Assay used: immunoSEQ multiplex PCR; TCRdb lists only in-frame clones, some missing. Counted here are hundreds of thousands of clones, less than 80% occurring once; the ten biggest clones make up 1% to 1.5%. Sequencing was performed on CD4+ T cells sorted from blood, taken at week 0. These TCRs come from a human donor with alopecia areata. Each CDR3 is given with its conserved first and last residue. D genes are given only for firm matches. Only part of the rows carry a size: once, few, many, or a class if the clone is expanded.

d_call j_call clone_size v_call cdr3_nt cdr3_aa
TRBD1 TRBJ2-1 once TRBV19 TGTGCCAGTAGCTTACGACAGGGGCTCTCCTACAATGAGCAGTTCTTC CASSLRQGLSYNEQFF
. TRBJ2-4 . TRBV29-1 TGCAGCGTTGAACGGGAAGCCAAAAACATTCAGTACTTC CSVEREAKNIQYF
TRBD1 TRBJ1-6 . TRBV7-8 TGTGCCAGCAGTCCCGACAGGGCGACACCCCTCCACTTT CASSPDRATPLHF
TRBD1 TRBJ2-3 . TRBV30 TGTGCCTGGAGTTCCTGGACAGGGTTCACAGATACGCAGTATTTT CAWSSWTGFTDTQYF
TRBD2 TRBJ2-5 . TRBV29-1 TGCAGCGTTGAACTAGCGGGGGGTTTGCCAGAGACCCAGTACTTC CSVELAGGLPETQYF
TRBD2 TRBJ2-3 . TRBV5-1 TGCGCCAGCAGCTCGGGGACTAGCGGACGCACAGATACGCAGTATTTT CASSSGTSGRTDTQYF
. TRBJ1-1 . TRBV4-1 TGCGCCAGCAATGAGCAGGGGAACACTGAAGCTTTCTTT CASNEQGNTEAFF
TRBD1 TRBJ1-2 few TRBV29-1 TGCAGCGTTGAAGGGGACAGCTACTATGGCTACACCTTC CSVEGDSYYGYTF
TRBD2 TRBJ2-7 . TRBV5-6 TGTGCCAGCAGCTTCTGGACTAGCGGGTCCAGCTCCTACGAGCAGTACTTC CASSFWTSGSSSYEQYF
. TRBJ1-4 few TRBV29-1 TGCAGCGTTGGAAAGCAAGGGGCTTCTAATGAAAAACTGTTTTTT CSVGKQGASNEKLFF
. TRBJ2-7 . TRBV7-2 TGTGCCAGCAGCTTACCAGATAAGGGGGAGTTGGACTACGAGCAGTACTTC CASSLPDKGELDYEQYF
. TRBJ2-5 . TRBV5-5 TGTGCCAGCAGCTTGCTCCCGGACAGCCCTTACCAAGAGACCCAGTACTTC CASSLLPDSPYQETQYF
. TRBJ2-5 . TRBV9 TGTGCCAGCACCCCCCGGGGACAAGCGACCCAGTACTTC CASTPRGQATQYF
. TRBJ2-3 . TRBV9 TGTGCCAGCAGCGCCGGGACCCTTTACACAGATACGCAGTATTTT CASSAGTLYTDTQYF
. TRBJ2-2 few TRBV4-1 TGCGCCAGCAGCCAAGAGGGACATACGTCCTCCGGGGAGCTGTTTTTT CASSQEGHTSSGELFF
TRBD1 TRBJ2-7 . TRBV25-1 TGTGCCAGCAGTGACGGACAGGGCTCCTACGAGCAGTACTTC CASSDGQGSYEQYF
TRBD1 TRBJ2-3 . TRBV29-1 TGCAGCGCGGACAGGGGGCAGGATACGCAGTATTTT CSADRGQDTQYF
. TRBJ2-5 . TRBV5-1 TGCGCCAGCAGCCCTATCCCCGCGGAGACCCAGTACTTC CASSPIPAETQYF
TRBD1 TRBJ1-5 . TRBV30 TGTGCCTGGAGTACAGGGACAGCCAGCAATCAGCCCCAGCATTTT CAWSTGTASNQPQHF
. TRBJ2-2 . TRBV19 TGTGCCAGTAGTATCCGTGACGGGGAGCTGTTTTTT CASSIRDGELFF
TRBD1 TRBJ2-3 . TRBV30 TGTGCCTCCCGACAGGGCCTTAGCACAGATACGCAGTATTTT CASRQGLSTDTQYF
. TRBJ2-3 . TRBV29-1 TGCAGCGTTGAAGATCTGGGTGATACGCAGTATTTT CSVEDLGDTQYF
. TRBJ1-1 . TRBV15 TGTGCCACCCAGGGAAGGATGGAGACTGAAGCTTTCTTT CATQGRMETEAFF
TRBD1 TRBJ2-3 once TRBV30 TGTGCCTGGAGTGTAGGGGACAGTAGCACAGATACGCAGTATTTT CAWSVGDSSTDTQYF
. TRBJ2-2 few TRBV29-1 TGCAGCGTTGTATCCGCGGGACAGCCGACCGGGGAGCTGTTTTTT CSVVSAGQPTGELFF
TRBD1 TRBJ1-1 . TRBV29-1 TGCAGCGTCCACAACAGGGGGATGGGGGCTTTCTTT CSVHNRGMGAFF
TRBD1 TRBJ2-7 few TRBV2 TGTGCCAGCAGTGAAGGTTGGGGGACAGGTTCCGAGCAGTACTTC CASSEGWGTGSEQYF
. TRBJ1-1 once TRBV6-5 TGTGCCAGCAGTTACCTCCCTAGCACTGAAGCTTTCTTT CASSYLPSTEAFF
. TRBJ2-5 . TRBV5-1 TGCGCCAGCAGGCCCGACTCCGACCAAGAGACCCAGTACTTC CASRPDSDQETQYF
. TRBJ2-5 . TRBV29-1 TGCAGCGTCATCCTTAGGGGAGAGACCCAGTACTTC CSVILRGETQYF
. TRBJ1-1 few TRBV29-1 TGCAGCGTTGGGGGGACAAACACTGAAGCTTTCTTT CSVGGTNTEAFF
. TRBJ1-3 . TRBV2 TGTGCCAGCAGTGTAAAAGTAGCCGGAAACACCATATATTTT CASSVKVAGNTIYF
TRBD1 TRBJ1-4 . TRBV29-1 TGCAGCGTAGAGACAGGGGTGGCTAATGAAAAACTGTTTTTT CSVETGVANEKLFF
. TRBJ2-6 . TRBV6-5 TGTGCCAGCAGTTACACAGCCCAATCTGGGGCCAACGTCCTGACTTTC CASSYTAQSGANVLTF
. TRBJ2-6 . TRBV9 TGTGCCAGCAGACGAGGGGTTGGGAACTCTGGGGCCAACGTCCTGACTTTC CASRRGVGNSGANVLTF
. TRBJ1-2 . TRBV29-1 TGCAGCGTTGGGAGTTCCTATGGCTACACCTTC CSVGSSYGYTF
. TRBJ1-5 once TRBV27 TGTGCCAGCAGTTTATACGGGGCGTATGGGAGCAATCAGCCCCAGCATTTT CASSLYGAYGSNQPQHF
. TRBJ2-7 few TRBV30 TGTGCCTGGAGTGTTAGGTCCTACGAGCAGTACTTC CAWSVRSYEQYF
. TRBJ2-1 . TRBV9 TGTGCCAGCAGCGTCGGTGTCCCCCCCCACAATGAGCAGTTCTTC CASSVGVPPHNEQFF
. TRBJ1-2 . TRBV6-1 TGTGCCAGCACCGGGGCGGTCTATGGCTACACCTTC CASTGAVYGYTF
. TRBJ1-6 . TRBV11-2 TGTGCCAGCAGCTTGCTCAGGCACTCACCCCTCCACTTT CASSLLRHSPLHF
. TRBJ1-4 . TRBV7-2 TGCGCCAGCAGCCAAGAGACATTCACAACTAATGAAAAACTGTTTTTT CASSQETFTTNEKLFF
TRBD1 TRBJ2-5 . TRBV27 TGTGCCAGCAGTTTCAACCCAGGGGGCCAAGAGACCCAGTACTTC CASSFNPGGQETQYF
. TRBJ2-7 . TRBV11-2 TGTGCCAGCTCTGATCGGGAATCCTACGAGCAGTACTTC CASSDRESYEQYF
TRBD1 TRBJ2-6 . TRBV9 TGTGCCAGCAGCTCGGGACAGGGAACTGGGGCCAACGTCCTGACTTTC CASSSGQGTGANVLTF
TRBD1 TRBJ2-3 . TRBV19 TGTGCCAGTAGTCCGGGACAGGGTGTGTCAGATACGCAGTATTTT CASSPGQGVSDTQYF
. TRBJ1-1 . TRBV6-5 TGTGCCAGCAGTTACTCGGCCGGCGGCACTGAAGCTTTCTTT CASSYSAGGTEAFF
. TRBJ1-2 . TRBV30 TGTGCCTGGAGTGCCAGGGTTTATGGCTACACCTTC CAWSARVYGYTF
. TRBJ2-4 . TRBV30 TGTGCCTGGAGTGCATTGCAGAATCTAGCCAAAAACATTCAGTACTTC CAWSALQNLAKNIQYF
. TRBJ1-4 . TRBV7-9 TGTGCCAGCAGCTTAGGTGCAACTAATGAAAAACTGTTTTTT CASSLGATNEKLFF
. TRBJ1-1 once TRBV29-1 TGCAGCGGAGAAGCCAAGATGAACACTGAAGCTTTCTTT CSGEAKMNTEAFF
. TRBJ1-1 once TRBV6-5 TGTGCCAGCAAGGGTTCGCTCGGTGAAGCTTTCTTT CASKGSLGEAFF
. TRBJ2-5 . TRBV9 TGTGCCAGCAGCGGGGCAGAGACCCAGTACTTC CASSGAETQYF